This T cell receptor (beta chain) was retrieved from a study of beta chain features in type 1 diabetes. This clone was seen a handful of times. The antigen remains unidentified. All of the isolated RNA was reverse transcribed, so expressed TCRB transcripts were sequenced. The method was immunoSEQ multiplex PCR; TCRdb's version includes in-frame clones alone and lacks a portion of them. The repertoire holds 200,000 to 250,000 clones, with under 20% as singletons. Whole-study findings and limits: Relative to healthy donors, patients appeared to have naive, central memory and Treg TCRB repertoires that were more similar. Insertions were fewer and deletions more numerous at VDJ junctions in type 1 diabetes patients. Moderately but significantly shorter TCRB CDR3s were found in Type 1 diabetes patients in all four CD4+ subsets.

Germline lookup yields CDR1 SQVTM and CDR2 ANQGSEA. There are 13 residues in the CDR3. V was pared by 6 bases and J by 5 bases, with 16 bases between. Averaging roughly 110 mL, one heparinised blood draw was given by each donor. Via CD45RO/CCR7/CD25/CD127/CD95/CD27, cells of the CD4+ naive, central memory, regulatory and stem cell-like memory subsets were sorted. This sequence was found in a man aged 25-45 years with type 1 diabetes. The chain couples TRBV29-1 to TRBJ2-5, with D possibly TRBD1 on 5 matching bases. Sequenced material: naive CD4+ T cells from blood. The CDR3 region is CSVRTLPGETQYF. In DNA form, the CDR3 reads TGCAGCGTCCGGACACTTCCTGGGGAGACCCAGTACTTC.